This is a list of T cell receptor beta chains from one sample in a study of CD8+ T cells in alopecia areata. Profiling relied on immunoSEQ multiplex PCR, and the TCRdb table lists in-frame clones only, not all of them. This sample has under 250,000 clones, with about 56% found just once. Sequenced input: CD8+ T cells sorted from blood. Every receptor here comes from a human donor in good health. The CDR3 runs from the conserved cysteine through the conserved F or W. D genes are given only for firm matches. The size entry is marked missing in some rows and otherwise reads once, few, many or a size class.

CDR3 length	D gene	clone size	V gene	J gene	CDR3 protein	CDR3 DNA
14	TRBD1	.	TRBV29-1	TRBJ2-5	CSARPPDRAETQYF	TGCAGCGCCCGACCCCCCGACAGGGCCGAGACCCAGTACTTC
14	.	.	TRBV4-1	TRBJ2-2	CASSQDILSGELFF	TGCGCCAGCAGCCAAGATATTTTGTCTGGGGAGCTGTTTTTT
14	.	.	TRBV29-1	TRBJ1-3	CSVRDVHSGNTIYF	TGCAGCGTCCGGGACGTCCACTCTGGAAACACCATATATTTT
11	.	once	TRBV5-6	TRBJ2-7	CASSLDLKQYF	TGTGCCAGCAGCCTTGACCTCAAGCAGTACTTC
14	.	.	TRBV7-6	TRBJ2-7	CASSSTVSSYEQYF	TGTGCCAGCAGCTCGACAGTTAGCTCCTACGAGCAGTACTTC
14	.	.	TRBV27	TRBJ2-7	CASSFKGGSYEQYF	TGTGCCAGCAGTTTCAAAGGGGGCTCCTACGAGCAGTACTTC
12	.	.	TRBV11-2	TRBJ2-7	CASSPPSYEQYF	TGTGCCAGCAGCCCCCCCAGCTACGAGCAGTACTTC
12	TRBD1	.	TRBV7-9	TRBJ1-2	CASSEDRAGYTF	TGTGCCAGCAGTGAGGACAGGGCTGGCTACACCTTC
16	.	.	TRBV27	TRBJ1-1	CASSLRRTAGGTEAFF	TGTGCCAGCAGTTTACGAAGGACAGCCGGAGGAACTGAAGCTTTCTTT
13	TRBD1	.	TRBV29-1	TRBJ1-1	CSGQGALLPEAFF	TGCAGCGGACAGGGGGCCCTGCTACCTGAAGCTTTCTTT
18	.	.	TRBV5-1	TRBJ1-4	CASSLEWGEERTNEKLFF	TGCGCCAGCAGCTTGGAGTGGGGGGAGGAGCGGACTAATGAAAAACTGTTTTTT
15	.	.	TRBV21-1	TRBJ2-7	CASSARQGASYEQYF	TGTGCCAGCAGCGCCAGACAGGGGGCCTCCTACGAGCAGTACTTC
14	.	.	TRBV30	TRBJ2-2	CAWSSSGNTGELFF	TGTGCCTGGAGTAGTAGTGGGAACACCGGGGAGCTGTTTTTT
13	.	few	TRBV29-1	TRBJ2-2	CSVKTGNTGELFF	TGCAGCGTTAAGACGGGGAACACCGGGGAGCTGTTTTTT
11	.	.	TRBV29-1	TRBJ1-2	CSVSTSNGYTF	TGCAGCGTTTCGACATCGAATGGCTACACCTTC
19	.	.	TRBV6-1	TRBJ1-6	CASSEARTGRRAYNSPLHF	TGTGCCAGCAGTGAAGCCCGGACGGGCAGGCGAGCCTATAATTCACCCCTCCACTTT
13	.	.	TRBV7-9	TRBJ1-2	CASTDGANYGYTF	TGTGCCAGCACGGACGGAGCTAACTATGGCTACACCTTC
14	.	.	TRBV25-1	TRBJ1-1	CASSLPGAGTEAFF	TGTGCCAGCAGCTTGCCAGGGGCAGGAACTGAAGCTTTCTTT
12	.	.	TRBV25-1	TRBJ1-2	CASSAGSDGYTF	TGTGCCAGCAGTGCCGGGTCGGATGGCTACACCTTC
15	.	.	TRBV5-1	TRBJ2-2	CASSLVAGDTGELFF	TGCGCCAGCAGCTTGGTGGCAGGGGACACCGGGGAGCTGTTTTTT
14	TRBD1	.	TRBV7-9	TRBJ2-7	CASSRGDSLYEQYF	TGTGCCAGCAGCCGTGGGGACAGTCTATACGAGCAGTACTTC
14	.	.	TRBV4-1	TRBJ2-5	CASSPGTVRETQYF	TGCGCCAGCAGCCCAGGGACGGTTAGAGAGACCCAGTACTTC
13	.	.	TRBV6-6	TRBJ1-2	CASSQTRTYGYTF	TGTGCCAGCAGTCAGACACGGACCTATGGCTACACCTTC
14	TRBD1	once	TRBV2	TRBJ2-7	CASIPGTGEYEQYF	TGTGCCAGCATCCCCGGGACAGGGGAATACGAGCAGTACTTC
13	.	.	TRBV6-5	TRBJ2-2	CASSPPVTGELFF	TGTGCCAGCAGTCCCCCCGTTACCGGGGAGCTGTTTTTT
15	.	.	TRBV7-9	TRBJ2-7	CASSLGQGNTYEQYF	TGTGCCAGCAGCTTAGGGCAGGGAAATACCTACGAGCAGTACTTC
14	.	.	TRBV15	TRBJ1-1	CATSEKPMNTEAFF	TGTGCCACCAGCGAGAAGCCCATGAACACTGAAGCTTTCTTT
12	.	.	TRBV30	TRBJ2-1	CAWSNERNEQFF	TGTGCCTGGAGTAACGAACGGAATGAGCAGTTCTTC
14	TRBD1	few	TRBV29-1	TRBJ1-2	CSGSLGTENYGYTF	TGCAGCGGTTCCCTGGGGACAGAGAACTATGGCTACACCTTC
15	.	.	TRBV27	TRBJ2-7	CASSDWASSSYEQYF	TGTGCCAGCAGCGATTGGGCCTCCTCCTCCTACGAGCAGTACTTC
13	.	.	TRBV27	TRBJ1-2	CASSLGAGGGYTF	TGTGCCAGCAGTTTGGGCGCGGGAGGCGGCTACACCTTC
15	TRBD1	once	TRBV9	TRBJ2-3	CASSALTGGADTQYF	TGTGCCAGCAGCGCACTGACAGGGGGCGCAGATACGCAGTATTTT
16	TRBD1	.	TRBV5-6	TRBJ2-7	CASSPGTGGSSYEQYF	TGTGCTAGCAGCCCCGGGACAGGGGGAAGCTCCTACGAGCAGTACTTC
16	TRBD2	.	TRBV5-1	TRBJ2-1	CASSTSGGSSYNEQFF	TGCGCCAGCAGCACTAGCGGGGGGAGCTCCTACAATGAGCAGTTCTTC
15	.	.	TRBV29-1	TRBJ1-2	CSVEVWEGENYGYTF	TGCAGCGTTGAAGTGTGGGAGGGGGAGAACTATGGCTACACCTTC
14	.	.	TRBV30	TRBJ2-7	CAWSGGDGIHEQYF	TGTGCCTGGAGTGGCGGGGACGGGATCCACGAGCAGTACTTC
13	.	.	TRBV15	TRBJ2-7	CATSREPPYEQYF	TGTGCCACCAGCAGGGAACCCCCCTACGAGCAGTACTTC
12	.	few	TRBV11-2	TRBJ2-7	CASSLVLPFTYF	TGTGCCAGCAGCTTAGTGTTGCCTTTTACGTACTTC
14	.	.	TRBV6-5	TRBJ2-1	CASSAGEAYNEQFF	TGTGCCAGCAGCGCAGGGGAGGCCTACAATGAGCAGTTCTTC
13	TRBD1	few	TRBV6-5	TRBJ1-2	CASSYGTGRGYTF	TGTGCCAGCAGTTATGGGACAGGGAGAGGCTACACCTTC